This T cell receptor beta chain was documented in a study of siplizumab effects on memory and regulatory T cells. TCRdb's table, derived via immunoSEQ multiplex PCR, lists solely in-frame clones and lacks some. The repertoire holds some 97,000 clones, with 94% as singletons. This clone was observed a single time. Its target is not known. The V gene end was trimmed by 0 bases and the J gene end by 5 bases; junction bases not matched to a gene: 9. The germline CDR1 and CDR2 sequences are SGDLS and YYNGEE. This CDR3 region has 16 residues. Regarding the study as a whole: Few alloreactive clones mapped to unstimulated subsets. Siplizumab produced a significant drop in alloreactive sequences attributable to unstimulated CD4+ memory cells. It seemed that naive T cells were more diverse than memory cells and were major contributors to the alloresponse.

V and J are TRBV9 and TRBJ2-7; 9 bases fit TRBD1. The sequenced sample was Tregs sorted from blood. The sequence was collected from a human donor in good health. This chain's CDR3 is CASSVAVGTGQHEQYF. CDR3 nucleotides: TGTGCCAGCAGCGTAGCTGTAGGGACAGGGCAGCACGAGCAGTACTTC.